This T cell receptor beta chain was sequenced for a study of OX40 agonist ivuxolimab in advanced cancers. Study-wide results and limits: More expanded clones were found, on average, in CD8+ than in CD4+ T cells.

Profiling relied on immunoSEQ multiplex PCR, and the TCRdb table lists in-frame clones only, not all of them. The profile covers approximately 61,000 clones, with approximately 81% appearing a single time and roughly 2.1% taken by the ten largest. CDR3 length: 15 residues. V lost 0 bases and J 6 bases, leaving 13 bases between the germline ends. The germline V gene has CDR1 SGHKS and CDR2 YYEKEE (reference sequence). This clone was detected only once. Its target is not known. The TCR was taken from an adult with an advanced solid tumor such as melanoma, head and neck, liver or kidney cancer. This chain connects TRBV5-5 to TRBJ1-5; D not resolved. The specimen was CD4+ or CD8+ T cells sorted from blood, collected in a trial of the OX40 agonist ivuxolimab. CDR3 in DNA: TGTGCCAGCAGCTTGGCCCCCACATCGAGTCAGCCCCAGCATTTT. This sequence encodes CASSLAPTSSQPQHF.